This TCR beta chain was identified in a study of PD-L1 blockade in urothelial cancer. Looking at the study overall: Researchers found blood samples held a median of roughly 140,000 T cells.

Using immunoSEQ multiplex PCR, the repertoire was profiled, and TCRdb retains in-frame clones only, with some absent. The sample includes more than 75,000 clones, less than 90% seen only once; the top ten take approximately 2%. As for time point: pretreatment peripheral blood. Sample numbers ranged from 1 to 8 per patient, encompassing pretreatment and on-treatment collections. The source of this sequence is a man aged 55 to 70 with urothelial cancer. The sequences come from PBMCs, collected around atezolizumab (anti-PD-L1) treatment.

The CDR3, as DNA: TGTGCCAGCGGGGACAGGGCCAATCAGCCCCAGCATTTT. Protein product: CASGDRANQPQHF. The V gene is TRBV6-1, the J gene TRBJ1-5; 9 bases fit TRBD1. CDR1 is MNHNS and CDR2 is SASEGT in the germline V gene. This CDR3 has 13 residues. The J segment lost 3 bases and the V segment lost 8 bases, leaving 2 bases of the junction unmatched.